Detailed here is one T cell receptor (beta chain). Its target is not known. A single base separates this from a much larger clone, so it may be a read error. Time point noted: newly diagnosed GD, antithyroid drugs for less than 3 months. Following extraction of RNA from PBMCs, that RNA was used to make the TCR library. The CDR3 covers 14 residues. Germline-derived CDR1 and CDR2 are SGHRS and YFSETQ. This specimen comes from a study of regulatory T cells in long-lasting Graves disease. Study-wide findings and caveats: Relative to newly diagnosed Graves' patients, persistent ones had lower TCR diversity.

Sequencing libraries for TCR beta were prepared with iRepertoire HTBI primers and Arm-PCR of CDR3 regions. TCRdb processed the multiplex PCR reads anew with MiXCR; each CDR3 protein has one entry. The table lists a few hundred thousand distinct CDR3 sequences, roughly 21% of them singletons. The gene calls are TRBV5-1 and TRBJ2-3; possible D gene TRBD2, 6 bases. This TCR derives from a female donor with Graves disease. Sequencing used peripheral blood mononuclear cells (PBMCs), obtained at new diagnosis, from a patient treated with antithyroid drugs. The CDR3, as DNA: TGCACCAGCAGCTTGGAGGGTCACACAGATACGCAGTATTTT. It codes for CTSSLEGHTDTQYF.